Below, 19 T cell receptor beta chains from the same sample are listed, as sequenced in a study of blood T cell repertoires in COVID-19. TCRdb's table, derived via immunoSEQ multiplex PCR, lists solely in-frame clones and lacks some. Of 270,000 or so clones listed, around 82% are singletons. The sample comprised peripheral blood. All receptors come from a human donor in a cohort sampled during active COVID-19.

The V and J genes are TRBV4-2 and TRBJ2-7; a possible D gene is TRBD2 (6 bases). Germline loops: CDR1 LGHNA, CDR2 YNFKEQ. The CDR3 totals 18 residues. The V and J ends lost 1 base and 1 base respectively, with 20 bases between them. The CDR3 here is CASSQVSVLGGTSYEQYF. CDR3 bases: TGTGCCAGCAGCCAAGTTTCTGTCCTTGGGGGGACGTCCTACGAGCAGTACTTC.

The chain combines TRBV10-3 with TRBJ2-1; 10 bases align to TRBD2. CDR3 length: 16 amino acids. The J segment lost 1 base and the V segment lost 10 bases, leaving 10 bases of the junction unmatched. The V gene's germline CDR1 is ENHRY and CDR2 SYGVKD. This chain's CDR3 is CASRTSGPQSYNEQFF. The CDR3 DNA follows: TGTGCCAGCAGGACTAGCGGTCCTCAGTCCTACAATGAGCAGTTCTTC.

The chain couples TRBV28 to TRBJ2-7; 7 positions match TRBD1. Trimming took 2 bases from V and 3 from J; bases not matched to a gene: 4. Per germline, CDR1 MDHEN and CDR2 SYDVKM. This CDR3 region has 14 residues. CDR3 amino acids: CASSLRQGSYEQYF. The CDR3, as DNA: TGTGCCAGCAGTTTAAGACAGGGAAGCTACGAGCAGTACTTC.

This chain joins TRBV18 and TRBJ2-7; no clear D gene. Germline values: CDR1 KGHSH, CDR2 LQKENI. With 2 bases removed from V and 6 bases from J, the gap between germline ends came to 8 bases. This CDR3 is 12 amino acids long. This chain's CDR3 is CASSPTATEQYF. DNA of the CDR3: TGTGCCAGCTCACCAACAGCAACCGAGCAGTACTTC.

This clone was picked up one time. The chain uses TRBV12-3 or TRBV12-4 and TRBJ2-5; 8 nucleotides line up with TRBD2. The CDR3 is made up of 13 amino acids. V lost 8 bases and J lost 2; bases outside the gene matches: 4. The CDR3 region has the DNA TGTGCCAGCCTTATAGCGGGACAAGAGACCCAGTACTTC. It yields the protein CASLIAGQETQYF.

The chain is built from TRBV28 and TRBJ1-2, with D tentatively TRBD1 (5 bases). The germline V and J ends were trimmed by 9 bases and 2 bases, with 7 bases remaining between them. The CDR3 runs 11 residues. Germline loops: CDR1 MDHEN, CDR2 SYDVKM. The CDR3 DNA reads as TGTGCCAGTAGGGGAAACTATGGCTACACCTTC. It yields the protein CASRGNYGYTF.

V usage is TRBV9 and J usage is TRBJ2-7; TRBD2 aligns across 8 bases. The trim removed 2 bases at V and 2 bases at J, leaving 3 bases unmatched. Germline CDR1 SGDLS, CDR2 YYNGEE. The CDR3 spans 14 residues. CDR3 residues: CASSVTGGPYEQYF. The CDR3 DNA sequence: TGTGCCAGCAGCGTTACGGGAGGGCCCTACGAGCAGTACTTC.

The genes are TRBV5-6 and TRBJ2-5; D might be TRBD1 (6 bases). CDR3 length: 15 residues. Deletions cut 0 bases from V and 4 bases from J, with 13 bases between. The germline V gene encodes CDR1 SGHDT and CDR2 YYEEEE. The chain's CDR3 is CASSLDVTGLETQYF. CDR3 sequence (DNA): TGTGCCAGCAGCTTGGATGTTACAGGGTTAGAGACCCAGTACTTC. Full variable domain (outside the CDR3, taken from reference TRBV5-6 and TRBJ2-5): DAGVTQSPTHLIKTRGQQVTLRCSPKSGHDTVSWYQQALGQGPQFIFQYYEEEERQRGNFPDRFSGHQFPNYSSELNVNALLLGDSALYLCASSLDVTGLETQYFGPGTRLLVL.

The J gene is TRBJ2-1, the V gene TRBV5-4; TRBD2 matches at 10 bases. J lost 5 bases, V lost 1 base, and 3 bases had no gene match. CDR1 SGHNT and CDR2 YYREEE come from the germline V gene (reference sequence). This CDR3 spans 15 amino acids. The CDR3 DNA follows: TGTGCCAGCAGCTTGTACACTAGCGGGGACAATGAGCAGTTCTTC. Protein: CASSLYTSGDNEQFF. The full variable domain, with the rest looked up from reference TRBV5-4 and TRBJ2-1, is ETGVTQSPTHLIKTRGQQVTLRCSSQSGHNTVSWYQQALGQGPQFIFQYYREEENGRGNFPPRFSGLQFPNYSSELNVNALELDDSALYLCASSLYTSGDNEQFFGPGTRLTVL.

The chain uses TRBV15 and TRBJ1-5; D might be TRBD1 (6 bases). Trimming took off 4 bases at V and 0 bases at J, with 10 bases between the two ends. CDR1 and CDR2 (germline): LNHNV, YYDKDF (reference sequence). The CDR3 is made up of 15 amino acids. CDR3 loop: CATSILGGSNQPQHF. The CDR3, as DNA: TGTGCCACCAGCATTCTAGGGGGTAGCAATCAGCCCCAGCATTTT.

CDR3 sequence: CASSSGTEQETQYF. CDR3 bases: TGTGCCAGCTCATCCGGGACAGAGCAAGAGACCCAGTACTTC. This sequence joins TRBV18 and TRBJ2-5; 7 bases line up with TRBD1. From germline, CDR1 is KGHSH and CDR2 LQKENI. The CDR3 is made up of 14 amino acids. The ends lost 5 bases at V and 2 bases at J; junction bases unmatched: 5. Full variable domain (outside the CDR3, taken from reference TRBV18 and TRBJ2-5): NAGVMQNPRHLVRRRGQEARLRCSPMKGHSHVYWYRQLPEEGLKFMVYLQKENIIDESGMPKERFSAEFPKEGPSILRIQQVVRGDSAAYFCASSSGTEQETQYFGPGTRLLVL.

The chain carries TRBV28 and TRBJ1-4, with D hard to call. CDR3 length equals 15 residues. Trimming stripped 5 bases from V and 5 bases from J, with 15 bases between. Germline CDR1 and CDR2: MDHEN and SYDVKM. As DNA, the CDR3 is TGTGCCAGCAGTCTTGGCGGGTCCCCGAATGAAAAACTGTTTTTT. Its translation is CASSLGGSPNEKLFF.

V and J are TRBV19 and TRBJ1-4; 9 bases align to TRBD1. J was trimmed by 8 bases and V by 7 bases; bases with no gene match: 8. The CDR3 is made up of 14 amino acids. CDR1 is LNHDA, CDR2 SQIVND, per germline (reference sequence). CDR3 in amino acids: CASTPGQGREKLFF. The CDR3 DNA follows: TGTGCCAGTACTCCGGGACAGGGTCGGGAAAAACTGTTTTTT.

This chain joins TRBV6-5 and TRBJ1-1, with D unclear. V gave up 0 bases and J gave up 2 bases, with 10 bases separating them. The CDR3 spans 15 residues. Germline CDR1 MNHEY, CDR2 SVGAGI. The CDR3 here is CASSYSASANTEAFF. CDR3 bases: TGTGCCAGCAGTTACTCTGCCAGTGCAAACACTGAAGCTTTCTTT.

The V and J genes are TRBV6-6 and TRBJ1-6; 7 positions agree with TRBD1. Germline CDR1 is MNHNY and CDR2 is SVGAGI (reference sequence). Trimming took 5 bases from V and 7 from J; bases not matched to a gene: 5. CDR3 length equals 14 residues. CDR3 sequence: CASSPGQKNSPLHF. CDR3 coding DNA: TGTGCCAGCAGTCCGGGACAGAAGAATTCACCCCTCCACTTT.

The table lists this clone with a few counts. This sequence joins TRBV19 and TRBJ1-2, with 7 bases aligning to TRBD1. Trimming at V came to 7 bases and at J to 5 bases, leaving 10 bases not matched to a gene. The CDR3 contains 14 residues. The germline CDR1 and CDR2 sequences are LNHDA and SQIVND (reference sequence). CDR3: CASTPDRNQYGYTF. DNA of the CDR3: TGTGCCAGTACCCCGGACAGGAACCAGTATGGCTACACCTTC.

The chain couples TRBV9 to TRBJ2-7; a weak D match, TRBD2 (5 bases). Germline lookup yields CDR1 SGDLS and CDR2 YYNGEE. With 0 bases removed from V and 2 bases from J, the gap between germline ends came to 15 bases. This CDR3 is 16 amino acids long. The CDR3 region is CASSVGSEDRTYEQYF. For the CDR3, the DNA is TGTGCCAGCAGCGTAGGTTCGGAGGACCGTACCTACGAGCAGTACTTC. Together with reference TRBV9 and TRBJ2-7, the CDR3 gives the full variable domain: DSGVTQTPKHLITATGQRVTLRCSPRSGDLSVYWYQQSLDQGLQFLIQYYNGEERAKGNILERFSAQQFPDLHSELNLSSLELGDSALYFCASSVGSEDRTYEQYFGPGTRLTVT.

J is TRBJ2-1 and V is TRBV28; 10 nucleotides agree with TRBD2. Per the germline V gene, CDR1 is MDHEN and CDR2 is SYDVKM. Germline trimming cut 11 bases from V and 7 bases from J; bases unmatched to any gene: 20. The CDR3 contains 17 residues. The CDR3 region is CAHSGLAGDHFSNEQFF. CDR3 in DNA: TGTGCCCATTCGGGGCTAGCGGGGGACCACTTCTCAAATGAGCAGTTCTTC.

This rearrangement joins TRBV18 to TRBJ2-1, with a weak D call TRBD2 (5 bases). V gave up 3 bases and J gave up 2 bases, with 14 bases separating them. Germline V CDR1 and CDR2: KGHSH, LQKENI. The CDR3 sequence is 16 residues long. The CDR3 protein is CASSPIAPQAYNEQFF. The CDR3, as DNA: TGTGCCAGCTCACCCATAGCGCCCCAGGCCTACAATGAGCAGTTCTTC.